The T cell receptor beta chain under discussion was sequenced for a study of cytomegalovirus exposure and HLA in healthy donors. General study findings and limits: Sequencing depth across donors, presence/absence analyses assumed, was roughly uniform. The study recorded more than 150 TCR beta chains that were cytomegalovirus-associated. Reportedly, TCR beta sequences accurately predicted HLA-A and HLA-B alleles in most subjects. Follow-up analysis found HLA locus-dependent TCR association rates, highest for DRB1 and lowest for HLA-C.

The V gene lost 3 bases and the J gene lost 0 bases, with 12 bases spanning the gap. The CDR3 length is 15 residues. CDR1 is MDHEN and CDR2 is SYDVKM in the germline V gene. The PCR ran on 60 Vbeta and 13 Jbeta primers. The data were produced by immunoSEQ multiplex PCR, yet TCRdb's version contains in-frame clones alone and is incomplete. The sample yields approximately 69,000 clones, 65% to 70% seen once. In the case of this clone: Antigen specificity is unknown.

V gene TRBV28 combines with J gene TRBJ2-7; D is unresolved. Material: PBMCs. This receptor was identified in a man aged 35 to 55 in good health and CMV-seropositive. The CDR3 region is CASSFPRSSSYEQYF. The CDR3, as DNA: TGTGCCAGCAGTTTTCCTCGTTCGAGCTCCTACGAGCAGTACTTC.